The clone carrying this TCR beta chain has a handful of counts. TCRdb's table, derived via immunoSEQ multiplex PCR, lists solely in-frame clones and lacks some. This sample carries about 85,000 clones, 85% to 90% of them seen once, and the ten largest clones take approximately 7.6%. The sample comes from a study of control samples from healthy donors and cancer patients. CDR3 length: 13 amino acids. Germline assignment: CDR1 ENHRY and CDR2 SYGVKD. V was clipped by 2 bases and J by 5 bases, with 9 bases between them. The receptor's source is a woman aged 60-75 years in good health. Material for sequencing was blood. V usage is TRBV10-3 and J usage is TRBJ2-5; TRBD2 is a possible D gene (5 bases). This CDR3 reads CAISEPRVETQYF. CDR3 nucleotides: TGTGCCATCAGTGAGCCGAGGGTGGAGACCCAGTACTTC.